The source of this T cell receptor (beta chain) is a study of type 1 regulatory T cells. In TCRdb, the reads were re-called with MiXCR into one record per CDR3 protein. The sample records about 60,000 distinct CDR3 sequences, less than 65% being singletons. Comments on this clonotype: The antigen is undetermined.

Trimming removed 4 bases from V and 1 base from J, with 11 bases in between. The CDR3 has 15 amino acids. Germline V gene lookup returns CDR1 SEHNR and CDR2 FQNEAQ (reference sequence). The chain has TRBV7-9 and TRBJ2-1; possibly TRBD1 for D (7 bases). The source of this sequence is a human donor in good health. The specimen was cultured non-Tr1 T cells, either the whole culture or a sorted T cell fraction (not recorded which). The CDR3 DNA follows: TGTGCCAGCAGCTCTGCGGGACAGTCCTACAATGAGCAGTTCTTC. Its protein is CASSSAGQSYNEQFF.